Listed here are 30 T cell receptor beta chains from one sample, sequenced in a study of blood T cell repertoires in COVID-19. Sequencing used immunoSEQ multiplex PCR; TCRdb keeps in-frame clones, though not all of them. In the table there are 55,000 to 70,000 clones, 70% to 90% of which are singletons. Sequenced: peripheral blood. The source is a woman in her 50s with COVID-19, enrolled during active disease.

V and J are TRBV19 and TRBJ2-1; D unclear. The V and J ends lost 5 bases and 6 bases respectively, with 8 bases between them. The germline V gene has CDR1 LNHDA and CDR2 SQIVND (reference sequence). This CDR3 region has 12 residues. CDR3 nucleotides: TGTGCCAGTAGTCCCAGGCGCAATGAGCAGTTCTTC. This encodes CASSPRRNEQFF.

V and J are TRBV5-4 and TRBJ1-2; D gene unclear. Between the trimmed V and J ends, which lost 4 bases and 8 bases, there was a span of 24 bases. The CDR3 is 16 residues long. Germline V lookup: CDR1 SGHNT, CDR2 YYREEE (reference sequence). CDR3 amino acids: CASSPESLPQADGYTF. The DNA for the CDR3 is TGTGCCAGCAGCCCTGAATCCCTGCCTCAAGCGGACGGCTACACCTTC.

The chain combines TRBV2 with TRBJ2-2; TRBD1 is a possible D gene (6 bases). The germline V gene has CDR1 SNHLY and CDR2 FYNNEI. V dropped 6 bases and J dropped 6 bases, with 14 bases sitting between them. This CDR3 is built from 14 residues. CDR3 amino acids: CASRQDRVPGELFF. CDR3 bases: TGTGCCAGCAGACAGGACAGAGTACCCGGGGAGCTGTTTTTT.

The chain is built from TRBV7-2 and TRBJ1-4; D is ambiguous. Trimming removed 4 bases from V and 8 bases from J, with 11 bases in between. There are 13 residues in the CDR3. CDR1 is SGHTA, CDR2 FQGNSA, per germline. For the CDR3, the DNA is TGTGCCAGCAGCTCTAGGATTGGCGAAAAACTGTTTTTT. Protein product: CASSSRIGEKLFF.

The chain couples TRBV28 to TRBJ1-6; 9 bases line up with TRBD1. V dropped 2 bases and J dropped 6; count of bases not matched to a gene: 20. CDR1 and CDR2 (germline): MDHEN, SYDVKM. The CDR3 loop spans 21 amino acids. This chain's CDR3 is CASSLGGTGRNFLLPNSPLHF. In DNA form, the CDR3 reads TGTGCCAGCAGTTTAGGGGGGACAGGGAGGAATTTTCTGTTACCTAATTCACCCCTCCACTTT.

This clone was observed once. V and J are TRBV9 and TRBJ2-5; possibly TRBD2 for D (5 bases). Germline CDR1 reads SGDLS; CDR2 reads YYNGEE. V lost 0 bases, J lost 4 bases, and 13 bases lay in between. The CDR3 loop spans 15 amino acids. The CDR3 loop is CASSVESSRTETQYF. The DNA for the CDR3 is TGTGCCAGCAGCGTAGAATCTAGCAGGACAGAGACCCAGTACTTC.

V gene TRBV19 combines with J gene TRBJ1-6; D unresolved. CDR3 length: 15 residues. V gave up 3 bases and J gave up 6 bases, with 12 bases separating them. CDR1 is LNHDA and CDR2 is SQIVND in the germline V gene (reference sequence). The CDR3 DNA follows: TGTGCCAGTAGTATGGAGCCAGCCGGTAATTCACCCCTCCACTTT. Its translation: CASSMEPAGNSPLHF.

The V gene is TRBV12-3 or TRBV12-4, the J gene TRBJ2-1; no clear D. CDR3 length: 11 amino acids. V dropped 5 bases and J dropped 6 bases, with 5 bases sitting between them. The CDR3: CASSLSNEQFF. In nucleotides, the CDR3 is TGTGCCAGCAGTCTGTCCAATGAGCAGTTCTTC.

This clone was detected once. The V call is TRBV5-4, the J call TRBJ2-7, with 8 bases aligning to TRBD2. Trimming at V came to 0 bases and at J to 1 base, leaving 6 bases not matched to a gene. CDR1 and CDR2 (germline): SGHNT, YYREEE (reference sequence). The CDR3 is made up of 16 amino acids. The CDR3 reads CASSLGGVAGSYEQYF. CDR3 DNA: TGTGCCAGCAGCTTGGGGGGGGTAGCGGGATCCTACGAGCAGTACTTC. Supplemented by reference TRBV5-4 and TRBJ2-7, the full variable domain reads ETGVTQSPTHLIKTRGQQVTLRCSSQSGHNTVSWYQQALGQGPQFIFQYYREEENGRGNFPPRFSGLQFPNYSSELNVNALELDDSALYLCASSLGGVAGSYEQYFGPGTRLTVT.

CDR3 amino acids: CASSRTGAETQYF. CDR3 DNA: TGTGCCAGCAGCAGGACAGGGGCAGAGACCCAGTACTTC. V gene TRBV6-5 combines with J gene TRBJ2-5, with 9 bases matching TRBD1. V lost 6 bases to trimming and J lost 4 bases; unmatched junction nucleotides: 3. Germline CDR1 reads MNHEY; CDR2 reads SVGAGI. The CDR3 runs 13 residues.

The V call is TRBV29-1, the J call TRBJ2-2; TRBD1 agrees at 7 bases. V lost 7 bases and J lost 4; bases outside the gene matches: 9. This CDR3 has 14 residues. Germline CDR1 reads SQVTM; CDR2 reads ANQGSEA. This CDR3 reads CSGTRQGGTGELFF. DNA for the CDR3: TGCAGCGGAACGAGACAGGGTGGCACCGGGGAGCTGTTTTTT.

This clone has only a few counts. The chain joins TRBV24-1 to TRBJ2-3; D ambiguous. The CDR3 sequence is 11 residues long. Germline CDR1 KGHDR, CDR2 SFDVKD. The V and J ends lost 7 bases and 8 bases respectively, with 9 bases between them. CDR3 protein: CATRASGTQYF. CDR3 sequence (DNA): TGTGCCACCAGGGCCAGTGGTACGCAGTATTTT.

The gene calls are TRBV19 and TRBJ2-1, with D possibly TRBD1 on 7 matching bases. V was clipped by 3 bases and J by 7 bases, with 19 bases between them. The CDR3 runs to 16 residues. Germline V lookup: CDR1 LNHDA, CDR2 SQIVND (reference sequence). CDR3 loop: CASSISRGDGPNEQFF. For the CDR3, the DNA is TGTGCCAGTAGTATCTCCAGGGGGGATGGTCCGAATGAGCAGTTCTTC.

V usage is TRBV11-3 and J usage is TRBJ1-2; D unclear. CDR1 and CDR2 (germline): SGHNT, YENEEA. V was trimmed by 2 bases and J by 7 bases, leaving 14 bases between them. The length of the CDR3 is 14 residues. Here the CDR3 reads CASSLLTGNFGYTF. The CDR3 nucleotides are TGTGCCAGCAGCTTATTAACGGGGAATTTTGGCTACACCTTC.

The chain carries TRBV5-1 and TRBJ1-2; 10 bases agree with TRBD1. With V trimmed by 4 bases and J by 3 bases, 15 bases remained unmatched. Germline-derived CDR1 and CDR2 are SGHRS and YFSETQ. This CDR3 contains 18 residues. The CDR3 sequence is CASSPYGQGGLGDYGYTF. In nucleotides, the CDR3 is TGCGCCAGCAGCCCGTACGGACAGGGGGGGTTAGGCGACTATGGCTACACCTTC.

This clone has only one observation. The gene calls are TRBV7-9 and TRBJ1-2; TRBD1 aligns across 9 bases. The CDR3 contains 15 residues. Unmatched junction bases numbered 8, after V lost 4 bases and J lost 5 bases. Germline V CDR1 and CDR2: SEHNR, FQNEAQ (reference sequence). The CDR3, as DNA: TGTGCCAGCAGCTCCACCCGGGACAGGGCTTATGGCTACACCTTC. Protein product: CASSSTRDRAYGYTF.

CDR3 sequence (DNA): TGCAGCACCCTGGGGGGGGAGCGGCGCACAGATACGCAGTATTTT. It yields the protein CSTLGGERRTDTQYF. This chain joins TRBV29-1 and TRBJ2-3; 7 nucleotides line up with TRBD2. The CDR3 has 15 amino acids. V lost 8 bases, J lost 1 base, and 12 bases stayed unmatched. Germline V gives CDR1 SQVTM, CDR2 ANQGSEA.

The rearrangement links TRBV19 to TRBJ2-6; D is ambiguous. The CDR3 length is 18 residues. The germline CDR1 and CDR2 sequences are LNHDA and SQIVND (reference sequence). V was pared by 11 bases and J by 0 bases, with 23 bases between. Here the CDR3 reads CASSWANQHSSGANVLTF. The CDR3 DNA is TGTGCCTCCTCGTGGGCAAACCAACACAGCTCTGGGGCCAACGTCCTGACTTTC. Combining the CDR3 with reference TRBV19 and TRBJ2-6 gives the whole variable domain DGGITQSPKYLFRKEGQNVTLSCEQNLNHDAMYWYRQDPGQGLRLIYYSQIVNDFQKGDIAEGYSVSREKKESFPLTVTSAQKNPTAFYLCASSWANQHSSGANVLTFGAGSRLTVL.

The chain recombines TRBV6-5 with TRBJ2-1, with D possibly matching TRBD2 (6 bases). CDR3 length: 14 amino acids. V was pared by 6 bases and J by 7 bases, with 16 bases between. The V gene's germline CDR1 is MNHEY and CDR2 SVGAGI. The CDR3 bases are TGTGCCAGCAGCAGAGACAGCGGAGGGAATGAGCAGTTCTTC. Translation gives CASSRDSGGNEQFF.

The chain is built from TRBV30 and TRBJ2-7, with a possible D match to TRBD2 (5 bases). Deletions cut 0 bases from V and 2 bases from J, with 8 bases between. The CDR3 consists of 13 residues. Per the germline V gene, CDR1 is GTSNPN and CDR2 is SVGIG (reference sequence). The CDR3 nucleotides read TGTGCCTGGAGTGTTGGGAGCCCCTACGAGCAGTACTTC. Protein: CAWSVGSPYEQYF.

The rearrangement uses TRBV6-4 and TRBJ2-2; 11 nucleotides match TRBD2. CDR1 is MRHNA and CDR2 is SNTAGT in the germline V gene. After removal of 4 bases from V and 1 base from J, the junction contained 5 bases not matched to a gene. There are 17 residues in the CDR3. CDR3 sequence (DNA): TGTGCCAGCAGTGCCAACCTAGCGGGAGGGAACACCGGGGAGCTGTTTTTT. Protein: CASSANLAGGNTGELFF.

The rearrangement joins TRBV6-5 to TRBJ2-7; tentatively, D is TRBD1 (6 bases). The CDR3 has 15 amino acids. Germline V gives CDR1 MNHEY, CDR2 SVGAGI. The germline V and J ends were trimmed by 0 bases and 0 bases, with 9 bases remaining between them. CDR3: CASSYSRDTSYEQYF. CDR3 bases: TGTGCCAGCAGTTACTCCCGGGACACCTCCTACGAGCAGTACTTC.

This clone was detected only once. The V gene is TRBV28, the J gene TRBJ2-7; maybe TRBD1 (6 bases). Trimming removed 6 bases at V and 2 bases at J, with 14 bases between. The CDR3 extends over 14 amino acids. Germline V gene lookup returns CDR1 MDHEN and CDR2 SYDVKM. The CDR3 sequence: CASSSDRQPYEQYF. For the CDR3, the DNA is TGTGCCAGCAGCTCCGACAGGCAACCCTACGAGCAGTACTTC.

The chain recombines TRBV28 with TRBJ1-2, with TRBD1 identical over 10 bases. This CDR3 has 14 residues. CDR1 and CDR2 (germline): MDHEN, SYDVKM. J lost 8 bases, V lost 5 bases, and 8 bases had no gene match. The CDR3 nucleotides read TGTGCCAGCAGTCCCCCCGGGACAGGGGAAGGCTACACCTTC. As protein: CASSPPGTGEGYTF.

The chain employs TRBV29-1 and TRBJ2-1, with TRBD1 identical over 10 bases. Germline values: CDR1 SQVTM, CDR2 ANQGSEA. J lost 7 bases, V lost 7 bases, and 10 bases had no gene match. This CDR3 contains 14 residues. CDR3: CSAKKGTGENEQFF. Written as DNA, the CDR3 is TGCAGCGCCAAAAAAGGGACAGGGGAGAATGAGCAGTTCTTC.

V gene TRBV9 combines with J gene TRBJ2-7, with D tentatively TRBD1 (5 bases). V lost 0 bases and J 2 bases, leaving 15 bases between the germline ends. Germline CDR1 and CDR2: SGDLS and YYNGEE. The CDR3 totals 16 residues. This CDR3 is CASSVAGAGGTYEQYF. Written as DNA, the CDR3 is TGTGCCAGCAGCGTAGCTGGGGCAGGTGGGACCTACGAGCAGTACTTC. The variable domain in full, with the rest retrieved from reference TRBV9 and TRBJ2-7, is DSGVTQTPKHLITATGQRVTLRCSPRSGDLSVYWYQQSLDQGLQFLIQYYNGEERAKGNILERFSAQQFPDLHSELNLSSLELGDSALYFCASSVAGAGGTYEQYFGPGTRLTVT.

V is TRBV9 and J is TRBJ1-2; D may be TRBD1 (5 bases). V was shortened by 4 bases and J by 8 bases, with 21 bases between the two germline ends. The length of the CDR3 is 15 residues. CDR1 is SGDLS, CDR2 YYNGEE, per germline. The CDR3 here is CASSPRPGGEVGYTF. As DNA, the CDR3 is TGTGCCAGCAGCCCTCGCCCGGGGGGTGAAGTAGGCTACACCTTC.

The DNA of the CDR3 is TGTGCCAGCAGCCACGCTACAGGCCGTCCTGGAAACACCATATATTTT. Its translation: CASSHATGRPGNTIYF. The rearrangement joins TRBV9 to TRBJ1-3, with D perhaps matching TRBD1 (5 bases). Germline loops: CDR1 SGDLS, CDR2 YYNGEE. The CDR3 runs 16 residues. The V end was cut by 4 bases, the J end by 2 bases, with 16 bases between. The full variable domain, completed using reference TRBV9 and TRBJ1-3, is DSGVTQTPKHLITATGQRVTLRCSPRSGDLSVYWYQQSLDQGLQFLIQYYNGEERAKGNILERFSAQQFPDLHSELNLSSLELGDSALYFCASSHATGRPGNTIYFGEGSWLTVV.

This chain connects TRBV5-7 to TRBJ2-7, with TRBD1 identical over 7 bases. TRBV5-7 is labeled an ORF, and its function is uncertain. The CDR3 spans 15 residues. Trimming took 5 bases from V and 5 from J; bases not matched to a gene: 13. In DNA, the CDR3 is TGTGCCAGCAGGCTTCCCGACAGGGACCCCCACGAGCAGTACTTC. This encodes CASRLPDRDPHEQYF.

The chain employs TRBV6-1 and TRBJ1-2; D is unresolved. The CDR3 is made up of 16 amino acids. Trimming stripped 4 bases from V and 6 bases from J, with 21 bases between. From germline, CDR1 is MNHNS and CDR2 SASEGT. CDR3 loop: CASSVLGSLYLHGYTF. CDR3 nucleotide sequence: TGTGCCAGCAGTGTTTTGGGCAGCTTATACCTCCATGGCTACACCTTC.